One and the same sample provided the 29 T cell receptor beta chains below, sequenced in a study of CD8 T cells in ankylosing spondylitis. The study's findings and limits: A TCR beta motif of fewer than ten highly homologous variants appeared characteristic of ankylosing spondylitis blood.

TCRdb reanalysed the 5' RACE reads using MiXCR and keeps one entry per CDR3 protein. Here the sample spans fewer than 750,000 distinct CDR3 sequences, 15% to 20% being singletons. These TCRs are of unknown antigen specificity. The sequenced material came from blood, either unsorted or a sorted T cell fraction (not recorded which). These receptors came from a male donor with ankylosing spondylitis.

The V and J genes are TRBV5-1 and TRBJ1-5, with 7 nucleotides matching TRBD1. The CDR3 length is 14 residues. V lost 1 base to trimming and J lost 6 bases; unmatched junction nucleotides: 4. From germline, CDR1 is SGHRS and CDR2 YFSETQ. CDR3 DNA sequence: TGCGCCAGCAGCTTGTTGGACAGGAGTCAGCCCCAGCATTTT. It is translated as CASSLLDRSQPQHF. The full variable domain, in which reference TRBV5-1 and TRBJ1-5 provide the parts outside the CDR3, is KAGVTQTPRYLIKTRGQQVTLSCSPISGHRSVSWYQQTPGQGLQFLFEYFSETQRNKGNFPGRFSGRQFSNSRSEMNVSTLELGDSALYLCASSLLDRSQPQHFGDGTRLSIL.

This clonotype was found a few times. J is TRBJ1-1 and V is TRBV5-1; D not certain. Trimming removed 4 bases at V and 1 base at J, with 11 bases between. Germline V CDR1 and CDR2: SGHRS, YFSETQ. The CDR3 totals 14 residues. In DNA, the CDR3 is TGCGCCAGCAGCCCCGGTTATAGGAACACTGAAGCTTTCTTT. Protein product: CASSPGYRNTEAFF.

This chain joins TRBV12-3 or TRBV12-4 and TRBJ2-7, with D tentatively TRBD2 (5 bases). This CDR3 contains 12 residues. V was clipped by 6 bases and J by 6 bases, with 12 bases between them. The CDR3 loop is CASSSDFGEQYF. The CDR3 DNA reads TGTGCCAGCAGCTCGGACTTTGGCGAGCAGTACTTC.

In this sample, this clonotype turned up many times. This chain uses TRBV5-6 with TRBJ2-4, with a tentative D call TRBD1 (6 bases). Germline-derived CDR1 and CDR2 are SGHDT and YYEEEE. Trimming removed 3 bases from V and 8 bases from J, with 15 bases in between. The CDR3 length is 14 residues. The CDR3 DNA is TGTGCCAGCAGCTACGGGACAATGGGGGACATTCAGTACTTC. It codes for CASSYGTMGDIQYF.

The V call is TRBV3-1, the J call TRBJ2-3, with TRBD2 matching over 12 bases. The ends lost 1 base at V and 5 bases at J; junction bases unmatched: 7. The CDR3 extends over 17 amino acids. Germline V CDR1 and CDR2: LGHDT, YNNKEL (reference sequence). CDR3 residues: CASSQGASGGVQDTQYF. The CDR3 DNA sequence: TGTGCCAGCAGCCAAGGTGCTAGCGGGGGGGTGCAAGATACGCAGTATTTT.

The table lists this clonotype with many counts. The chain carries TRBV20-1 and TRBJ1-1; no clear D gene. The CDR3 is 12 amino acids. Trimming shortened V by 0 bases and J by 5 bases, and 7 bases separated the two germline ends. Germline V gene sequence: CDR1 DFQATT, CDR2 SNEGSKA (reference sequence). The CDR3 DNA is TGCAGTGCTAGAGATCGAGAGACTGAAGCTTTCTTT. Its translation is CSARDRETEAFF.

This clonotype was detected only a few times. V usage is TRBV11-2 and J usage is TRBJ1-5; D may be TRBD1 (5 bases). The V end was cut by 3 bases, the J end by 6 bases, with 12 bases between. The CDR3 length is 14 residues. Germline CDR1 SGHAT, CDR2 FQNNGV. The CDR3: CASSLLGGTQPQHF. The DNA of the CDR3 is TGTGCCAGCAGCTTGTTGGGGGGTACTCAGCCCCAGCATTTT.

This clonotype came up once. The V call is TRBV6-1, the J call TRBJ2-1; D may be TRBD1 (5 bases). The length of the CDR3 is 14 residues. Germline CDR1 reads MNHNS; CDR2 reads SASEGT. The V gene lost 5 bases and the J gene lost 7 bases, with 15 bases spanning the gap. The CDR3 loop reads CASSPRTPPNEQFF. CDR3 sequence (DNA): TGTGCCAGCAGTCCGAGGACACCACCGAATGAGCAGTTCTTC.

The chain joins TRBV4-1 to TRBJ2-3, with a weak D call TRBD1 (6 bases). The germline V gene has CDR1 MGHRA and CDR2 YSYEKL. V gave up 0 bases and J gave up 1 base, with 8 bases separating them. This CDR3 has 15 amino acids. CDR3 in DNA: TGCGCCAGCAGCCAAGAGGGGGCGGGCACAGATACGCAGTATTTT. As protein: CASSQEGAGTDTQYF.

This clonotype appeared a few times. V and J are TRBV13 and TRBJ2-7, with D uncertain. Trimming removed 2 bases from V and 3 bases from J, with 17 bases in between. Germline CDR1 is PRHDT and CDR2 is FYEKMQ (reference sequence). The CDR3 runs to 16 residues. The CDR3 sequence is CASSLNRRSPVYEQYF. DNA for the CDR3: TGTGCCAGCAGCTTAAATCGTCGTAGTCCGGTCTACGAGCAGTACTTC.

The DNA for the CDR3 is TGCAGTGCGGAGCCCGGAAACAATGAGCAGTTCTTC. Translation gives CSAEPGNNEQFF. The chain recombines TRBV20-1 with TRBJ2-1; D remains unclear. The germline V gene encodes CDR1 DFQATT and CDR2 SNEGSKA (reference sequence). This CDR3 spans 12 amino acids. Trimming took 6 bases from V and 5 from J, leaving 11 bases between them.

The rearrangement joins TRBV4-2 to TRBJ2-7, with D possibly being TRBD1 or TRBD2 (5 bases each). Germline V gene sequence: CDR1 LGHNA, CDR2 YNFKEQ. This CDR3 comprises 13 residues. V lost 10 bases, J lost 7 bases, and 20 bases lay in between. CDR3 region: CATGEGERGEQYF. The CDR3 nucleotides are TGTGCCACCGGCGAGGGAGAGAGGGGAGAGCAGTACTTC.

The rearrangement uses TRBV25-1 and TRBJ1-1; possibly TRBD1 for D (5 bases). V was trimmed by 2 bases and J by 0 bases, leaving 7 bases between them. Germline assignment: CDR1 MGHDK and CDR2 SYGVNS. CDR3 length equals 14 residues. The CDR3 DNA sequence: TGTGCCAGCAGTGAAAGGGGCCTGAACACTGAAGCTTTCTTT. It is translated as CASSERGLNTEAFF.

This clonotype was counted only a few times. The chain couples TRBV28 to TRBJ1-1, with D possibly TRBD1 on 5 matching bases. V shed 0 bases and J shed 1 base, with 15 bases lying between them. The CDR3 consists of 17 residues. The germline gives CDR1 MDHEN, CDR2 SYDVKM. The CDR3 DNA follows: TGTGCCAGCAGTTTATGGGAGGGGCGGGGTACGAACACTGAAGCTTTCTTT. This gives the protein CASSLWEGRGTNTEAFF.

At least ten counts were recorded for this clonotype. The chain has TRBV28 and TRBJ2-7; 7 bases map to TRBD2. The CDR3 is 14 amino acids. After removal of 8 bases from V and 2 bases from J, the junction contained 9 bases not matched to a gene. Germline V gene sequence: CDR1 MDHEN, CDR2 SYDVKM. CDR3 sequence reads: CASRPAGLPYEQYF. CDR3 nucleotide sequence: TGTGCCAGCCGACCAGCGGGGTTACCCTACGAGCAGTACTTC.

The CDR3 DNA is TGCGCCAGCAGCCAAGACTACTACCGCAATGAGCAGTTCTTC. This codes for CASSQDYYRNEQFF. V and J are TRBV4-3 and TRBJ2-1; D call uncertain. The V gene's germline CDR1 is LGHNA and CDR2 YSLEER. Trimming cost V 0 bases and J 6 bases, with 9 bases left between them. The CDR3 loop spans 14 amino acids.

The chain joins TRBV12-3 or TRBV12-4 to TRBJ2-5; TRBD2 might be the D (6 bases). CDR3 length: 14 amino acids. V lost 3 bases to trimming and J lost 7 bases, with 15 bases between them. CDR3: CASSFGAQGGTQYF. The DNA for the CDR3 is TGTGCCAGCAGTTTTGGGGCCCAGGGAGGGACCCAGTACTTC.

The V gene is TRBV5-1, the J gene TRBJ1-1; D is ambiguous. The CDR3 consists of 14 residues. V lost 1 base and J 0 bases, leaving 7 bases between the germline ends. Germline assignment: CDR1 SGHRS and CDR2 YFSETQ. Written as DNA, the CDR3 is TGCGCCAGCAGCTTGACGATACTGAACACTGAAGCTTTCTTT. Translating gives CASSLTILNTEAFF. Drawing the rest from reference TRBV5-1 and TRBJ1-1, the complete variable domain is KAGVTQTPRYLIKTRGQQVTLSCSPISGHRSVSWYQQTPGQGLQFLFEYFSETQRNKGNFPGRFSGRQFSNSRSEMNVSTLELGDSALYLCASSLTILNTEAFFGQGTRLTVV.

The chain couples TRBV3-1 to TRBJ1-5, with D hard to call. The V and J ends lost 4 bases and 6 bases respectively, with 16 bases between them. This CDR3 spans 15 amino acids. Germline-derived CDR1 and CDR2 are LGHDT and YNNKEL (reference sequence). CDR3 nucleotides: TGTGCCAGCAGCCCTCGTCCCGTGGACGGTCAGCCCCAGCATTTT. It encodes CASSPRPVDGQPQHF.

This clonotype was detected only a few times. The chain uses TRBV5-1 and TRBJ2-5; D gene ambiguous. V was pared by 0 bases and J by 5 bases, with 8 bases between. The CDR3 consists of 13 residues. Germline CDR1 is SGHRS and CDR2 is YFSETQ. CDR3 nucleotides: TGCGCCAGCAGCTTGGCTACGGATGAGACCCAGTACTTC. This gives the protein CASSLATDETQYF.

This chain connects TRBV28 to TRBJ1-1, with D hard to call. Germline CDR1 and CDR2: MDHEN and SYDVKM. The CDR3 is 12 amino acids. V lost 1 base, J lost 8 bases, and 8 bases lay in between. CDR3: CASSLSHGEAFF. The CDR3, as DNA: TGTGCCAGCAGTTTATCCCACGGGGAAGCTTTCTTT.

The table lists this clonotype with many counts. Here the CDR3 DNA reads TGTGCCAGCAGTTTAGGGGGGGGGGTCCCCGCACCGATTCAGTACTTC. Translated, it gives CASSLGGGVPAPIQYF. V and J are TRBV12-3 or TRBV12-4 and TRBJ2-4; 7 positions match TRBD2. With 1 base clipped from V and 10 bases from J, the junction kept 13 bases outside the gene matches. This CDR3 contains 16 residues.

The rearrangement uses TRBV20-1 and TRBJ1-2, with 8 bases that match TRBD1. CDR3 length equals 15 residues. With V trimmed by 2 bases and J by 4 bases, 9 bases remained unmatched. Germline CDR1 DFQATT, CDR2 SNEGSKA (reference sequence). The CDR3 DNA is TGCAGTGCTAGAATCGGACAGGGAAGTAGCTATGGCTACACCTTC. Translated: CSARIGQGSSYGYTF.

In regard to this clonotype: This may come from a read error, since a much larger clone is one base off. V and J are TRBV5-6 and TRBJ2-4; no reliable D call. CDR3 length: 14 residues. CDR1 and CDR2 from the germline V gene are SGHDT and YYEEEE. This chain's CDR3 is CAISPPLAKNIQYF. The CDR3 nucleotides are TGTGCCATCAGCCCGCCGCTAGCCAAAAACATTCAGTACTTC.

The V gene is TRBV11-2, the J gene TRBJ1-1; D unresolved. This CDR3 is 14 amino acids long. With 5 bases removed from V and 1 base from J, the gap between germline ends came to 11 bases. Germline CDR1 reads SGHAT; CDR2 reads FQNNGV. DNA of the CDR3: TGTGCCAGCAGCCGACCGGTGGGGAACACTGAAGCTTTCTTT. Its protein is CASSRPVGNTEAFF.

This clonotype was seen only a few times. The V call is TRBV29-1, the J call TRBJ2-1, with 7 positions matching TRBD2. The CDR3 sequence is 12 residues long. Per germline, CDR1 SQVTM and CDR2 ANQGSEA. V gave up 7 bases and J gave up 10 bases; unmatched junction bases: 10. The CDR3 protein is CSAVGGDEEQFF. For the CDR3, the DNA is TGCAGCGCCGTGGGAGGGGATGAGGAGCAGTTCTTC.

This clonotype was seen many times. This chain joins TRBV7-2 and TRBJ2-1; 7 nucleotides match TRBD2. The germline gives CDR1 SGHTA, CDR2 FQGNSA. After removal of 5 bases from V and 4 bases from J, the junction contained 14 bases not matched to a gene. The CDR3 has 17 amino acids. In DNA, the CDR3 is TGTGCCAGCAGCGCCCTTGACCTAGCGGTTTCTTACAATGAGCAGTTCTTC. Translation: CASSALDLAVSYNEQFF.

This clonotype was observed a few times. CDR3 region: CSVEQGKRNEQFF. CDR3 DNA: TGCAGCGTTGAACAGGGGAAGAGAAATGAGCAGTTCTTC. V and J are TRBV29-1 and TRBJ2-1; D perhaps matches TRBD1 (6 bases). There are 13 residues in the CDR3. CDR1 is SQVTM, CDR2 ANQGSEA, per germline. V was pared by 2 bases and J by 7 bases, with 12 bases between.

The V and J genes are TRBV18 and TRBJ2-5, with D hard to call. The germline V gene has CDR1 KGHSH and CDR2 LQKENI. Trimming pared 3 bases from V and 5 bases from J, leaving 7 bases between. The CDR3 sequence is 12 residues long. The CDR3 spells CASSPYRETQYF. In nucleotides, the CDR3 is TGTGCCAGCTCACCTTATAGGGAGACCCAGTACTTC.